This T cell receptor (beta chain) was sequenced in a study of blood T cell repertoires in COVID-19 (dated by TCRdb to 2018 to 2020). In the study overall: Collaborator samples came from the United States, Italy and Spain and covered acute and convalescent phases of COVID-19. A freely available public database, intended as a resource for researchers studying the immune response to SARS-CoV-2, is where the repertoires were released. The sample metadata nearly always contained a de-identified subject ID, COVID-19 status, age in years and sex. The samples were drawn from two sources: the first 160 participants of the ongoing ImmuneRACE study, and 1,200 or so subjects contributed by 6 global collaborators. The material from the prospective study consisted of cDNA or gDNA derived from T cells, B-cell-depleted T cells, or PBMCs. The dataset comprised deeply sampled blood TCRbeta repertoires from subjects exposed to, actively infected with, or recovered from COVID-19. HLA class I and class II types, where available, came from metadata supplied by the sample provider rather than from assay-based typing.

V was cut back by 0 bases and J by 6 bases, leaving a gap of 8 bases between them. CDR1 and CDR2 were assigned from the germline V gene as SGHRS and YFSETQ. The cysteine opens and the phenylalanine closes a CDR3 of 13 amino acids. Only the CDR3 region is kept as DNA, spanning 39 bases read in frame from base 1. TCRbeta CDR3 regions were amplified from genomic DNA by means of the immunoSEQ Assay, a bias-controlled multiplex PCR. In the original analysis: The number of nucleated cells in each sample was estimated from the amplification of reference gene primers within the assay. To quantify the absolute abundance of each unique TCRbeta CDR3 rearrangement, sequence reads were collapsed and filtered. For each sample, productive Simpson clonality was calculated by taking the square root of Simpson's diversity index across productive rearrangements. Imported from immuneACCESS, the table was reduced by TCRdb to in-frame sequences with V and J called. These copies leave out some clones; in studies compared against another copy, an unresolved V gene accounts for under half, and the cause of the remainder is not known. That table gives V, J and clone size, and the DNA gave D and trimming. The sample records under 550,000 clones, about 87% of which are singletons. The ten largest clonotypes hold roughly 0.87% of the sample.

As to this clone: The antigen it binds to is not known. No base qualities exist here, and no much larger clone lies one base off it.

Points the paper makes about the study in general: The quantity of clinical and demographic metadata differed by source and by participant and was supplied without curation.

At one collaborating source in Seattle, patients were enrolled during active infection and were followed longitudinally through the course of disease. Collaborating institutions collected whole blood in K2EDTA tubes following their own protocols. For TCRbeta analysis, collaborators shipped samples as frozen whole blood, isolated PBMCs, or DNA extracted from either of those sample types. The rearranged chain carries TRBV5-1 and TRBJ2-3; D gene: possibly TRBD2, on 6 matching bases. The material sequenced was peripheral blood. The source of this sequence is a man younger than 35 with COVID-19, enrolled during active disease. The CDR3 loop reads CASSLAAGDTQYF. The DNA reads as follows: TGCGCCAGCAGCTTGGCAGCGGGCGATACGCAGTATTTT.